This is a list of T cell receptor beta chains from one sample in a study of cytomegalovirus exposure and HLA in healthy donors. Libraries were prepared by immunoSEQ multiplex PCR; TCRdb keeps only in-frame clonotypes and omits some of them. The profile shows 90,000 to 130,000 clones, 79% of them singletons. The sequenced sample was PBMCs. The source is a man aged 30-40 years in good health and CMV-seropositive. Both conserved end residues are part of each CDR3. The D gene is left open where the match is weak. The listing skips clone size in some rows; elsewhere it reads once, few, many or a size class.

V	size	D	J	DNA	CDR3
TRBV18	NA	NA	TRBJ2-3	TGTGCCAGCTCACCCTGGGACTCGGTTAGCACAGATACGCAGTATTTT	CASSPWDSVSTDTQYF
TRBV9	NA	NA	TRBJ1-1	TGTGCCAGCAGTTCAGGGGATCCGGGACCTGAAGCTTTCTTT	CASSSGDPGPEAFF
TRBV27	NA	TRBD1	TRBJ2-7	TGTGCCAGCAGTTTGAGACAGGGCCCCTACGAGCAGTACTTC	CASSLRQGPYEQYF
TRBV21-1	NA	NA	TRBJ2-3	TGTGCCAGCAGCAAAGGTGGCGGGGGCACAGATACGCAGTATTTT	CASSKGGGGTDTQYF
TRBV5-1	NA	TRBD1	TRBJ2-5	TGCGCCAGCAGCTTGGAACAGGGGGCACAGGAGCAGTACTTC	CASSLEQGAQEQYF
TRBV5-6	once	NA	TRBJ2-5	TGTGCCAGCAGCTTGGGTTCGGGGTGGCAGTACTTC	CASSLGSGWQYF
TRBV29-1	once	TRBD2	TRBJ2-6	TGCAGCGTTGAAGAACCCGGACTAGCGGGGGGTACTGGGGCCAACGTCCTGACTTTC	CSVEEPGLAGGTGANVLTF
TRBV30	NA	TRBD1	TRBJ2-7	TGTGCCTGGAGTAAACAGGGGCCCCGAGACGAGCAGTACTTC	CAWSKQGPRDEQYF
TRBV27	NA	TRBD1	TRBJ2-7	TGTGCCAGCAGTTTATCTGGGAGACAGGGGTTCTACGAGCAGTACTTC	CASSLSGRQGFYEQYF
TRBV29-1	NA	NA	TRBJ2-7	TGCAGCGTTGTTACTTACGAGCAGTACTTC	CSVVTYEQYF
TRBV5-1	NA	NA	TRBJ1-2	TGCGCCAGCAGCTTCGCCCCAGGGGTTTTCTATGGCTACACCTTC	CASSFAPGVFYGYTF
TRBV28	once	TRBD1	TRBJ2-2	TGTGCCAGCAGTTTCCAGGGGGCTAGTCCCGGGGAGCTGTTTTTT	CASSFQGASPGELFF
TRBV28	NA	NA	TRBJ1-1	TGTGCCAGCAGTTTCCGGGGAGGCACTGAAGCTTTCTTT	CASSFRGGTEAFF